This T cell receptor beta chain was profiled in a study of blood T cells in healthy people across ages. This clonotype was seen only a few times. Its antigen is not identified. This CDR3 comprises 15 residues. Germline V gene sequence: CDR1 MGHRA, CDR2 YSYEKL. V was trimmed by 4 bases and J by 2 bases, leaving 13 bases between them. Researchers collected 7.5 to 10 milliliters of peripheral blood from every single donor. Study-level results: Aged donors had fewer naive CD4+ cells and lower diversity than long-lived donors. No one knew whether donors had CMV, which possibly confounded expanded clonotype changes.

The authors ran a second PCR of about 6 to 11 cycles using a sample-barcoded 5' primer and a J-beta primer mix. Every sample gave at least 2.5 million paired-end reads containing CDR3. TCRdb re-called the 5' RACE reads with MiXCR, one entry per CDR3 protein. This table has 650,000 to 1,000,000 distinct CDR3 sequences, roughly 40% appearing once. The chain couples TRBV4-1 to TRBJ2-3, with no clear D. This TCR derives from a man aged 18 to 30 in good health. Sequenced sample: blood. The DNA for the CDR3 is TGCGCCAGCAGCCGATCCGTAGCCTACACAGATACGCAGTATTTT. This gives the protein CASSRSVAYTDTQYF.